These T cell receptor beta chains were read from a single sample in a study of blood T cell repertoires in COVID-19. The repertoire was sequenced with immunoSEQ multiplex PCR; TCRdb's copy has only in-frame clones and lacks some. This table has some 670,000 clones, 90% appearing once. The sample consisted of peripheral blood. The receptors shown here come from a young woman with acute or convalescent COVID-19. Both conserved end residues are part of each CDR3. Fields, in order: V gene, D gene, J gene, clone size, CDR3 protein, CDR3 DNA. A D gene is named only where the DNA matches it firmly. Size values are once, few and many counts, or a class for expanded clones, and some rows have none.

v_gene: TRBV11-2
d_gene: TRBD2
j_gene: TRBJ2-1
abundance: .
CDR3aa: CASSADSGGAPYNEQFF
CDR3nt: TGTGCCAGCAGCGCCGATAGCGGGGGGGCCCCCTACAATGAGCAGTTCTTC

v_gene: TRBV30
d_gene: .
j_gene: TRBJ1-2
abundance: .
CDR3aa: CAFRRDSYYGYTF
CDR3nt: TGTGCCTTCAGGCGGGATTCTTACTATGGCTACACCTTC

v_gene: TRBV7-2
d_gene: TRBD1
j_gene: TRBJ1-3
abundance: .
CDR3aa: CASSPTGDGNTIYF
CDR3nt: TGTGCCAGCAGCCCGACAGGGGATGGAAACACCATATATTTT

v_gene: TRBV11-3
d_gene: TRBD1
j_gene: TRBJ1-1
abundance: .
CDR3aa: CASSKGQGNTEAFF
CDR3nt: TGTGCCAGCAGCAAGGGACAGGGGAACACTGAAGCTTTCTTT

v_gene: TRBV4-3
d_gene: .
j_gene: TRBJ2-7
abundance: .
CDR3aa: CASSRTQGGGSSYEQYF
CDR3nt: TGCGCCAGCAGCCGCACACAGGGTGGTGGGAGCTCCTACGAGCAGTACTTC

v_gene: TRBV19
d_gene: .
j_gene: TRBJ2-7
abundance: .
CDR3aa: CASSIELAYEQYF
CDR3nt: TGTGCCAGTAGTATCGAACTAGCCTACGAGCAGTACTTC

v_gene: TRBV4-1
d_gene: .
j_gene: TRBJ1-2
abundance: .
CDR3aa: CASSPGRAVYGYTF
CDR3nt: TGCGCCAGCAGCCCAGGACGAGCGGTCTATGGCTACACCTTC

v_gene: TRBV11-2
d_gene: .
j_gene: TRBJ1-2
abundance: .
CDR3aa: CASSSQDRRGYTF
CDR3nt: TGTGCCAGCAGCTCCCAGGACCGGAGGGGCTACACCTTC

v_gene: TRBV21-1
d_gene: .
j_gene: TRBJ1-2
abundance: .
CDR3aa: CASSKGQQGVYGYTF
CDR3nt: TGTGCCAGCAGCAAGGGACAGCAAGGCGTCTATGGCTACACCTTC

v_gene: TRBV2
d_gene: .
j_gene: TRBJ1-2
abundance: .
CDR3aa: CASSPRDTYYGYTF
CDR3nt: TGTGCCAGCAGTCCAAGGGACACCTACTATGGCTACACCTTC

v_gene: TRBV6-5
d_gene: .
j_gene: TRBJ1-1
abundance: .
CDR3aa: CASRRGGNTEAFF
CDR3nt: TGTGCCAGCAGAAGAGGAGGGAACACTGAAGCTTTCTTT

v_gene: TRBV30
d_gene: TRBD1
j_gene: TRBJ2-7
abundance: .
CDR3aa: CAWNRGSYEQYF
CDR3nt: TGTGCCTGGAACAGGGGAAGCTACGAGCAGTACTTC

v_gene: TRBV12-5
d_gene: .
j_gene: TRBJ1-1
abundance: .
CDR3aa: CASGFALTEAFF
CDR3nt: TGTGCTAGTGGCTTCGCGCTTACTGAAGCTTTCTTT

v_gene: TRBV30
d_gene: TRBD1
j_gene: TRBJ2-7
abundance: once
CDR3aa: CAWKPQGASAYEQYF
CDR3nt: TGTGCCTGGAAACCCCAGGGGGCTAGTGCCTACGAGCAGTACTTC

v_gene: TRBV11-1
d_gene: .
j_gene: TRBJ2-3
abundance: .
CDR3aa: CASSLIGSSTDTQYF
CDR3nt: TGTGCCAGCAGCTTGATCGGGTCCTCCACAGATACGCAGTATTTT

v_gene: TRBV19
d_gene: .
j_gene: TRBJ2-2
abundance: .
CDR3aa: CASSTGYTGELFF
CDR3nt: TGTGCCAGTAGCACCGGGTACACCGGGGAGCTGTTTTTT

v_gene: TRBV4-3
d_gene: TRBD2
j_gene: TRBJ2-7
abundance: .
CDR3aa: CASSQDLGGSSYEQYF
CDR3nt: TGCGCCAGCAGCCAAGATCTGGGGGGGAGCTCCTACGAGCAGTACTTC

v_gene: TRBV12-3/TRBV12-4
d_gene: .
j_gene: TRBJ1-1
abundance: once
CDR3aa: CASSINPGTEAFF
CDR3nt: TGTGCCAGCAGTATAAACCCGGGGACTGAAGCTTTCTTT

v_gene: TRBV19
d_gene: .
j_gene: TRBJ1-2
abundance: .
CDR3aa: CASGDTNYGYTF
CDR3nt: TGTGCCAGTGGGGACACCAACTATGGCTACACCTTC

v_gene: TRBV5-1
d_gene: TRBD1
j_gene: TRBJ1-1
abundance: .
CDR3aa: CASRRTGGEYTEAFF
CDR3nt: TGCGCCAGCAGGAGGACAGGGGGCGAGTACACTGAAGCTTTCTTT

v_gene: TRBV7-8
d_gene: .
j_gene: TRBJ1-1
abundance: .
CDR3aa: CASSSAVQSNTEAFF
CDR3nt: TGTGCCAGCAGCTCGGCGGTACAATCGAACACTGAAGCTTTCTTT

v_gene: TRBV5-1
d_gene: TRBD1
j_gene: TRBJ1-6
abundance: .
CDR3aa: CASSSQTGARNSPLHF
CDR3nt: TGCGCCAGCAGCTCCCAGACAGGGGCTAGGAATTCACCCCTCCACTTT

v_gene: TRBV4-2
d_gene: .
j_gene: TRBJ2-1
abundance: .
CDR3aa: CASSPRLREFNEQFF
CDR3nt: TGTGCCAGCAGTCCAAGACTTCGAGAATTCAATGAGCAGTTCTTC

v_gene: TRBV7-2
d_gene: TRBD2
j_gene: TRBJ2-1
abundance: .
CDR3aa: CASSLNRRGGYNEQFF
CDR3nt: TGTGCCAGCAGCTTAAACCGGCGGGGGGGATACAATGAGCAGTTCTTC

v_gene: TRBV5-1
d_gene: .
j_gene: TRBJ2-7
abundance: .
CDR3aa: CASSSISGHSYEQYF
CDR3nt: TGCGCCAGCAGCTCGATCTCAGGGCACTCCTACGAGCAGTACTTC

v_gene: TRBV18
d_gene: TRBD1
j_gene: TRBJ1-6
abundance: .
CDR3aa: CASSLSRTGSSYNSPLHF
CDR3nt: TGTGCCAGCTCCCTTTCCCGGACAGGGAGCTCCTATAATTCACCCCTCCACTTT

v_gene: TRBV5-4
d_gene: .
j_gene: TRBJ2-3
abundance: .
CDR3aa: CASSPAPGGTQYF
CDR3nt: TGTGCCAGCAGCCCCGCCCCAGGGGGGACGCAGTATTTT

v_gene: TRBV6-1
d_gene: .
j_gene: TRBJ1-6
abundance: .
CDR3aa: CASSVAGEFQSPLHF
CDR3nt: TGTGCCAGCAGTGTAGCTGGGGAGTTTCAATCACCCCTCCACTTT

v_gene: TRBV29-1
d_gene: TRBD1
j_gene: TRBJ1-5
abundance: .
CDR3aa: CSVRTGVGQPQHF
CDR3nt: TGCAGCGTTAGGACAGGGGTAGGTCAGCCCCAGCATTTT

v_gene: TRBV5-1
d_gene: .
j_gene: TRBJ1-2
abundance: .
CDR3aa: CASSFPAGEGYTF
CDR3nt: TGCGCCAGCAGCTTCCCAGCGGGGGAAGGCTACACCTTC

v_gene: TRBV4-3
d_gene: .
j_gene: TRBJ1-2
abundance: few
CDR3aa: CASSQVFLYGYTF
CDR3nt: TGCGCCAGCAGCCAAGTGTTTTTATATGGCTACACCTTC

v_gene: TRBV9
d_gene: TRBD2
j_gene: TRBJ2-2
abundance: .
CDR3aa: CASSVVRTSGGIGELFF
CDR3nt: TGTGCCAGCAGCGTAGTCAGGACTAGCGGGGGGATCGGGGAGCTGTTTTTT

v_gene: TRBV19
d_gene: .
j_gene: TRBJ1-2
abundance: .
CDR3aa: CASTIYGYTF
CDR3nt: TGTGCCAGTACAATCTATGGCTACACCTTC

v_gene: TRBV29-1
d_gene: TRBD1
j_gene: TRBJ2-7
abundance: .
CDR3aa: CSGRYRGIVHEQYF
CDR3nt: TGCAGCGGGCGATACAGGGGAATTGTGCACGAGCAGTACTTC

v_gene: TRBV29-1
d_gene: .
j_gene: TRBJ2-1
abundance: once
CDR3aa: CSVPLFNEQFF
CDR3nt: TGCAGCGTTCCCCTATTCAATGAGCAGTTCTTC

v_gene: TRBV11-2
d_gene: TRBD1
j_gene: TRBJ2-5
abundance: once
CDR3aa: CASSQQGALTQYF
CDR3nt: TGTGCCAGCAGCCAACAGGGGGCGCTGACCCAGTACTTC

v_gene: TRBV10-3
d_gene: .
j_gene: TRBJ1-5
abundance: .
CDR3aa: CAISDIVPQPQHF
CDR3nt: TGTGCCATCAGTGATATTGTCCCCCAGCCCCAGCATTTT

v_gene: TRBV6-5
d_gene: .
j_gene: TRBJ1-2
abundance: .
CDR3aa: CAFQGAGHVDGYTF
CDR3nt: TGTGCCTTCCAAGGGGCCGGACACGTGGATGGCTACACCTTC

v_gene: TRBV6-5
d_gene: .
j_gene: TRBJ1-3
abundance: .
CDR3aa: CASSSWGGTLF
CDR3nt: TGTGCCAGCAGTTCGTGGGGCGGCACTCTTTTT

v_gene: TRBV19
d_gene: .
j_gene: TRBJ2-7
abundance: .
CDR3aa: CASSQYAGYEQYF
CDR3nt: TGTGCCAGTAGCCAATATGCGGGCTACGAGCAGTACTTC

v_gene: TRBV6-5
d_gene: TRBD1
j_gene: TRBJ2-1
abundance: .
CDR3aa: CASSSLPDRGNNEQFF
CDR3nt: TGTGCCAGCAGTTCGCTCCCGGACAGGGGAAACAATGAGCAGTTCTTC

v_gene: TRBV18
d_gene: TRBD1
j_gene: TRBJ1-1
abundance: .
CDR3aa: CASSDRGWTEAFF
CDR3nt: TGTGCCAGCTCAGACAGGGGATGGACTGAAGCTTTCTTT

v_gene: TRBV6-6
d_gene: TRBD1
j_gene: TRBJ2-1
abundance: .
CDR3aa: CASSPRQGIIFNEQFF
CDR3nt: TGTGCCAGCAGTCCCCGACAGGGGATTATTTTCAATGAGCAGTTCTTC

v_gene: TRBV27
d_gene: .
j_gene: TRBJ1-2
abundance: .
CDR3aa: CASSFKEEGPLYGYTF
CDR3nt: TGTGCCAGCAGTTTTAAAGAGGAGGGGCCCCTATATGGCTACACCTTC

v_gene: TRBV11-3
d_gene: .
j_gene: TRBJ2-1
abundance: .
CDR3aa: CASSFGPRGGDEQFF
CDR3nt: TGTGCCAGCAGCTTTGGCCCCAGGGGAGGGGATGAGCAGTTCTTC

v_gene: TRBV7-9
d_gene: .
j_gene: TRBJ1-4
abundance: .
CDR3aa: CASSPGRDANEKLFF
CDR3nt: TGTGCCAGCAGCCCTGGCAGGGATGCTAATGAAAAACTGTTTTTT

v_gene: TRBV5-6
d_gene: TRBD1
j_gene: TRBJ1-2
abundance: .
CDR3aa: CASSLEAGTGGRGYTF
CDR3nt: TGTGCCAGCAGCTTGGAGGCCGGGACAGGGGGCCGTGGCTACACCTTC

v_gene: TRBV7-2
d_gene: TRBD1
j_gene: TRBJ1-1
abundance: .
CDR3aa: CASSLLDRWGRDTEAFF
CDR3nt: TGTGCCAGCAGCTTATTGGACAGGTGGGGCCGGGACACTGAAGCTTTCTTT

v_gene: TRBV15
d_gene: .
j_gene: TRBJ2-2
abundance: .
CDR3aa: CATSRRGTGELFF
CDR3nt: TGTGCCACCAGCAGAAGGGGCACCGGGGAGCTGTTTTTT

v_gene: TRBV5-1
d_gene: TRBD1
j_gene: TRBJ1-4
abundance: .
CDR3aa: CASSLAGTGAGEKLFF
CDR3nt: TGCGCCAGCAGCTTGGCAGGGACAGGGGCGGGCGAAAAACTGTTTTTT

v_gene: TRBV4-3
d_gene: TRBD1
j_gene: TRBJ1-2
abundance: few
CDR3aa: CASSQGTGLHGYTF
CDR3nt: TGCGCCAGCAGCCAAGGGACAGGGCTCCATGGCTACACCTTC

v_gene: TRBV14
d_gene: .
j_gene: TRBJ1-5
abundance: .
CDR3aa: CASSQVFPHYSNQPQHF
CDR3nt: TGTGCCAGCAGCCAAGTGTTTCCCCACTATAGCAATCAGCCCCAGCATTTT

v_gene: TRBV10-3
d_gene: TRBD1
j_gene: TRBJ1-2
abundance: .
CDR3aa: CAISEREGAADYGYTF
CDR3nt: TGTGCCATCAGTGAACGGGAGGGGGCTGCTGACTATGGCTACACCTTC

v_gene: TRBV19
d_gene: .
j_gene: TRBJ1-1
abundance: .
CDR3aa: CASSIARRVTEAFF
CDR3nt: TGTGCCAGTAGTATCGCCAGGAGGGTTACTGAAGCTTTCTTT

v_gene: TRBV21-1
d_gene: .
j_gene: TRBJ2-5
abundance: .
CDR3aa: CASSKRQRQETQYF
CDR3nt: TGTGCCAGCAGCAAGAGACAAAGACAAGAGACCCAGTACTTC